This T cell receptor beta chain was sequenced during a study of shared clonotypes between healthy human individuals. At the level of the study: Contributing individuals were two females and a few males aged 18 to 49.

Clones were sequenced by immunoSEQ multiplex PCR, and TCRdb holds only the in-frame ones, with some missing. The sample lists about 980,000 clones, more than 75% occurring once. The sequence came from a man aged 18 to 30 in good health. Material for sequencing was memory CD4+ T cells sorted from blood. Documented subset: CD45RA-negative fraction.

The CDR3 protein is CASTRRPGNSPLHF. In nucleotides, the CDR3 is TGTGCCAGCACTCGACGGCCAGGGAACTCACCCCTCCACTTT. The chain employs TRBV6-1 and TRBJ1-6; D may be TRBD1 (5 bases). V dropped 7 bases and J dropped 10 bases, with 17 bases sitting between them. This CDR3 is 14 amino acids long. Germline values: CDR1 MNHNS, CDR2 SASEGT.